This T cell receptor (beta chain) was identified in a study of blood T cell repertoires in COVID-19. Clones were sequenced by immunoSEQ multiplex PCR, and TCRdb holds only the in-frame ones, with some missing. The data contain tens of thousands of clones, roughly 88% of them seen just once; the ten biggest clones take up roughly 32%. The CDR3 is made up of 16 amino acids. The ends were cut back, 5 bases at V and 1 base at J, with 15 bases in the middle. Germline loops: CDR1 SNHLY, CDR2 FYNNEI. What was sequenced was peripheral blood. V and J are TRBV2 and TRBJ1-3; tentative D call: TRBD1 (5 bases). This receptor was identified in a woman aged 80 or older with active or convalescent COVID-19. The chain's CDR3 is CASSPRVGASGNTIYF. CDR3 bases: TGTGCCAGCAGTCCCAGGGTTGGGGCGTCTGGAAACACCATATATTTT.